This TCR beta chain was identified in a study of blood T cell repertoires in COVID-19. On the study more broadly: Acute-phase and convalescent COVID-19 samples originated in the United States, Italy and Spain. T cells, B-cell-depleted T cells, or PBMCs supplied cDNA or gDNA.

This CDR3 has 15 amino acids. Sequencing used immunoSEQ multiplex PCR; TCRdb keeps in-frame clones, though not all of them. The profile shows some 120,000 clones, roughly 80% of them singletons. The source of this sequence is a man aged 55 to 70 with acute or convalescent COVID-19. The gene calls are TRBV1 and TRBJ1-2; the D call in the table, TRBD1, was not verified against the DNA. TRBV1 is reported as a pseudogene. Sequenced input: peripheral blood. The CDR3 coding sequence is TGCACCACTATTAGACCGGGACAGGACGTCTATGGCTACACCTTC. It encodes CTTIRPGQDVYGYTF.